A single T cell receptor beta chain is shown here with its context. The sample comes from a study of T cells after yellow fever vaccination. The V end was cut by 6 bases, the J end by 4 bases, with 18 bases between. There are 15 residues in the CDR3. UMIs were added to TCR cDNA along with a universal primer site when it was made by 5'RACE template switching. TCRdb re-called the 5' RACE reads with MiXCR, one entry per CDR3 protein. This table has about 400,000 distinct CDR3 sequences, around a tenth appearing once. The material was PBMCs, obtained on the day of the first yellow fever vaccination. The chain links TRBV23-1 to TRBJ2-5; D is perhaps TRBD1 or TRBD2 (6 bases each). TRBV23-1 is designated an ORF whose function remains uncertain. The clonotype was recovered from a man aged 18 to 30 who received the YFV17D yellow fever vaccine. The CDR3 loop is CASSPRTGALETQYF. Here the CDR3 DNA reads TGCGCCAGCAGCCCCAGGACGGGGGCTTTAGAGACCCAGTACTTC.